This T cell receptor beta chain appears in the sequencing data of a study of T-cell memory formation after mild COVID-19. Study-wide points: Clones that shrank (day 15 to 85) were balanced CD4/CD8, whereas later expanders leaned CD4+. Those CD4+ clones that contracted were mainly in CM and EM (CD8+ ones in EMRA).

MiXCR, run by TCRdb on the 5' RACE reads, gives a single entry per CDR3 protein. In the table there are 200,000 or so distinct CDR3 sequences, 16% of which are singletons. Regarding this clonotype: Antigen: not known.

This receptor was obtained from an adult woman who had mild COVID-19 (a few samples of this study predate the infection). Cell type and time point are not known. The sequencing sample was made of PBMCs or a T cell subset sorted from them (not recorded which).

The CDR3 sequence: CASSQEGGVAKNIQYF. The CDR3 DNA reads as TGTGCCAGCAGCCAAGAAGGCGGGGTAGCCAAAAACATTCAGTACTTC. The chain links TRBV3-1 to TRBJ2-4, with D possibly matching TRBD2 (6 bases). V gave up 0 bases and J gave up 0 bases, with 9 bases separating them. The CDR3 loop spans 16 amino acids. Looked up from germline, CDR1 is LGHDT and CDR2 is YNNKEL (reference sequence).